This entry lists 5 T cell receptor beta chains sequenced from one sample in a study of shared clonotypes between healthy human individuals. The method was immunoSEQ multiplex PCR; TCRdb's version includes in-frame clones alone and lacks a portion of them. The sample has around 2.3 million clones; approximately 94% are singletons. Sequencing was performed on naive CD4+ T cells sorted from blood. Subset meaning: CD45RA+ positively selected. These receptors were collected from a man aged 18 to 29 in good health.

The V call is TRBV19, the J call TRBJ1-2; D perhaps matches TRBD1 (5 bases). The germline gives CDR1 LNHDA, CDR2 SQIVND (reference sequence). The CDR3 extends over 15 amino acids. Trimming stripped 9 bases from V and 4 bases from J, with 21 bases between. CDR3 loop: CASSIGGPDGYGYTF. In nucleotides, the CDR3 is TGTGCCAGCTCAATCGGGGGTCCGGACGGCTATGGCTACACCTTC.

As to this clone: The same CDR3 arises from other DNA sequences in this sample as well. The chain recombines TRBV25-1 with TRBJ2-7, with 8 bases lining up with TRBD2. CDR3 length equals 15 residues. With 6 bases clipped from V and 0 bases from J, the junction kept 7 bases outside the gene matches. Germline assignment: CDR1 MGHDK and CDR2 SYGVNS. The CDR3 is CASSDTSGDSYEQYF. The CDR3 DNA reads as TGTGCCAGCAGCGATACTAGCGGCGACTCCTACGAGCAGTACTTC.

The chain couples TRBV19 to TRBJ1-2; TRBD1 matches 8 bases. CDR3 length: 14 residues. After removal of 7 bases from V and 4 bases from J, the junction contained 8 bases not matched to a gene. Germline V gene lookup returns CDR1 LNHDA and CDR2 SQIVND (reference sequence). The CDR3 sequence: CASIETGDAYGYTF. As DNA, the CDR3 is TGTGCCAGTATAGAGACAGGGGATGCCTATGGCTACACCTTC.

The chain employs TRBV30 and TRBJ2-1, with D uncertain. This CDR3 is built from 13 residues. Trimming cost V 0 bases and J 9 bases, with 12 bases left between them. From germline, CDR1 is GTSNPN and CDR2 SVGIG (reference sequence). CDR3 in amino acids: CAWSVRLDAEQFF. The CDR3 DNA follows: TGTGCCTGGAGTGTACGGCTGGACGCTGAGCAGTTCTTC.

The chain recombines TRBV27 with TRBJ2-7; D is perhaps TRBD1 or TRBD2 (5 bases each). Trimming left V 5 bases short and J 3 bases short, with 14 bases between. The CDR3 totals 14 residues. From germline, CDR1 is MNHEY and CDR2 SMNVEV (reference sequence). CDR3 residues: CASSVRDGGYEQYF. The CDR3, as DNA: TGTGCCAGCAGTGTCAGGGATGGAGGCTACGAGCAGTACTTC.